This T cell receptor beta chain was sequenced in a study of cytomegalovirus exposure and HLA in healthy donors. Trimming cost V 0 bases and J 4 bases; bases outside gene matches: 10. Germline CDR1 LNHNV, CDR2 YYDKDF (reference sequence). This CDR3 spans 17 amino acids. The study ran its PCR with 60 Vbeta and 13 Jbeta primers. Measured with immunoSEQ multiplex PCR; TCRdb has only the in-frame clones, and not every one. The repertoire holds 90,000 to 150,000 clones, 70% to 85% seen once, with roughly 11% in the top ten. A word on this clone: Its antigen is still unknown.

Overall study findings and caveats: V segments that were indistinguishable, TRBV6-2 and TRBV6-3 among them, were omitted from analysis. A later analysis linked a missense DCLRE1C variant to TCR beta V- and J-gene trimming.

The specimen sequenced was PBMCs. This sequence originates from a woman aged 50 to 60 in good health and CMV-seropositive. The rearrangement uses TRBV15 and TRBJ2-5, with 8 positions matching TRBD2. The CDR3 loop is CATSRDRGSGSRETQYF. In DNA, the CDR3 is TGTGCCACCAGCAGAGATCGCGGGAGCGGGAGTCGAGAGACCCAGTACTTC. Variable domain in full (rest from reference TRBV15 and TRBJ2-5): DAMVIQNPRYQVTQFGKPVTLSCSQTLNHNVMYWYQQKSSQAPKLLFHYYDKDFNNEADTPDNFQSRRPNTSFCFLDIRSPGLGDTAMYLCATSRDRGSGSRETQYFGPGTRLLVL.